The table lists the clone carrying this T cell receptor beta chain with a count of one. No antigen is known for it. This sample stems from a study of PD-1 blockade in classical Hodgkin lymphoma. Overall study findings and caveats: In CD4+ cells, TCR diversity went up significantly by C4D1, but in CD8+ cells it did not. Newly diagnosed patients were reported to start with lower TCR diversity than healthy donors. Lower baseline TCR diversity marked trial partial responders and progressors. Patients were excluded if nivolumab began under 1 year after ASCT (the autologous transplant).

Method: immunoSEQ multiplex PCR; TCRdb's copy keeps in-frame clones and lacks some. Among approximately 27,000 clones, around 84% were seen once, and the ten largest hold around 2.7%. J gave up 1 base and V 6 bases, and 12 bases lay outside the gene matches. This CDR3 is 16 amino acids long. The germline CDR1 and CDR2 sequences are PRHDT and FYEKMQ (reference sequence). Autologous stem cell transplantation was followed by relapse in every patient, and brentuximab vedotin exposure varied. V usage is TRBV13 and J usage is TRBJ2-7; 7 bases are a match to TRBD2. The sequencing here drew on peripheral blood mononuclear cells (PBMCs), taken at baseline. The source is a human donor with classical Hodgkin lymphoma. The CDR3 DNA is TGTGCCAGCAGTCCCTACCGGGACGGGGGGTCCTACGAGCAGTACTTC. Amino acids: CASSPYRDGGSYEQYF.